These T cell receptor beta chains were read from a single sample in a study of regulatory T cells in long-lasting Graves disease. Each CDR3 protein is one row after TCRdb ran MiXCR on the multiplex PCR reads. The profile shows some 340,000 distinct CDR3 sequences, roughly 10% of them singletons. These data were also filed under a second study, of T cells in Graves' hyperthyroidism and ophthalmopathy.

The sequencing here drew on peripheral blood mononuclear cells (PBMCs), taken at new diagnosis, from a patient treated with antithyroid drugs. The receptors derive from a woman between 18 and 30 years old with Graves disease. The CDR3 runs from the conserved cysteine through the conserved F or W. The D gene is left open where the match is weak. Expanded clones are given a class, and other clones once, few, many or no size at all.

j_call,d_call,v_call,clone_size,cdr3_nt,cdr3_aa
TRBJ1-5,TRBD1,TRBV6-1,.,TGTGCCAGCCGTAGATCGGACAGGGGCGGGTTTTATCAGCCCCAGCATTTT,CASRRSDRGGFYQPQHF
TRBJ1-1,.,TRBV5-1,many,TGCGCCAGCAGTCCTCCGCAGGGTTGGGCTTTCTTT,CASSPPQGWAFF
TRBJ1-1,.,TRBV18,.,TGTGTCAGCTCAGGGACACGAGACACTGAAGCTTTCTTT,CVSSGTRDTEAFF
TRBJ1-5,TRBD1,TRBV28,many,TGTGCCAGCAGTCCTTCAGGGGGCTGGAGGTATCAGCCCCAGCATTTT,CASSPSGGWRYQPQHF
TRBJ2-7,.,TRBV12-3/TRBV12-4,many,TGTGCCAGCAGTTTGGCCAAACGTCGGGAGCAGTACTTC,CASSLAKRREQYF
TRBJ1-6,.,TRBV5-4,.,TGTGCCAGCAGCTTGGATTTTCAGGGGAGCACACCCCTCCACTTT,CASSLDFQGSTPLHF
TRBJ2-2,.,TRBV4-3,few,TGCGCCAGCAGCCAAGACTGGGGCAGGGGTGTCCGGGAGCTGTTTTTT,CASSQDWGRGVRELFF
TRBJ1-3,.,TRBV20-1,few,TGCAGTGCTAGAGTCAGGGGTACTGGAAACACCATATATTTT,CSARVRGTGNTIYF
TRBJ2-5,TRBD2,TRBV3-1,.,TGTGCCAGCAGCCGGGCGCGGGGGGGCCAAGAGACCCAGTACTTC,CASSRARGGQETQYF
TRBJ2-1,.,TRBV2,many,TGTGCCAGCGCGAGTGAGCCAGAAACCTACAATGAGCAGTTCTTC,CASASEPETYNEQFF
TRBJ2-1,.,TRBV7-2,many,TGTGCCAGCAGCCGGAGGGGCCTTTCCTACAATGAGCAGTTCTTC,CASSRRGLSYNEQFF
TRBJ2-1,TRBD2,TRBV20-1,many,TGCAGTGCTAGAGCGACTAGCGGGTACAATGAGCAGTTCTTC,CSARATSGYNEQFF
TRBJ2-1,TRBD2,TRBV4-1,few,TGCGCCAGCAGCCCCGGGACTAGCGGGACCAAATATACCCTAGGTGAGCAGTTCTTC,CASSPGTSGTKYTLGEQFF
TRBJ2-7,.,TRBV27,many,TGTGCCAGCGGTAAATCAGGGTTTTACGAGCAGTACTTC,CASGKSGFYEQYF
TRBJ2-3,TRBD2,TRBV20-1,many,TGCAGTGCTACTTATAGCGGGAGTAAGGATACGCAGTATTTT,CSATYSGSKDTQYF
TRBJ2-7,.,TRBV20-1,many,TGCAGTGCTAGCTCCCTGGCCCTGAGTCTTGAGCAGTACTTC,CSASSLALSLEQYF
TRBJ1-5,TRBD1,TRBV6-1,many,TGTGCCAGTTCCGGGACAGACAATCAGCCCCAGCATTTT,CASSGTDNQPQHF
TRBJ2-3,TRBD2,TRBV6-2/TRBV6-3,.,TGTGCCAGCAAATCTAGCGGGAGTCTGACGCTTACGCAGTATTTT,CASKSSGSLTLTQYF
TRBJ2-1,.,TRBV12-3/TRBV12-4,many,TGTGCCAGCAGTCCGATTTACAATGAGCAGTTCTTC,CASSPIYNEQFF
TRBJ1-2,.,TRBV12-3/TRBV12-4,few,TGTGCCAGCGCCAATCAAACAGGGAGCTACACCTTC,CASANQTGSYTF
TRBJ1-6,.,TRBV4-1,.,TGCGCCAGCAGCCCAACGGGGGAGCCCCTCCACTTT,CASSPTGEPLHF
TRBJ1-1,.,TRBV7-9,many,TGTGCCAGCAGACCAAGAGCCGGGACAACGATTCACTTGAACACTGAAGCTTTCTTT,CASRPRAGTTIHLNTEAFF
TRBJ2-5,.,TRBV15,.,TGTGCCACCGAGACCCAGTACTTC,CATETQYF
TRBJ2-3,TRBD1,TRBV29-1,many,TGCAGCGTTAATGGACAGGTCGTGGATACGCAGTATTTT,CSVNGQVVDTQYF
TRBJ2-2,.,TRBV10-3,.,TGTGCCATCAGCCCTGACGGAAACACCGGGGAGCTGTTTTTT,CAISPDGNTGELFF
TRBJ1-2,TRBD1,TRBV19,many,TGTGCCAGTAGTCTCGGGACAGGAACTAACTATGGCTACACCTTC,CASSLGTGTNYGYTF
TRBJ1-1,.,TRBV7-9,many,TGTGCCAGCAGCCCACCCGTCGTGGGGATAACAAACACTGAAGCTTTCTTT,CASSPPVVGITNTEAFF
TRBJ1-4,.,TRBV6-2/TRBV6-3,.,TGTGCCAGCAGTTACTCTCCGACAGACGAAAAACTGTTTTTT,CASSYSPTDEKLFF
TRBJ2-1,TRBD2,TRBV28,many,TGTGCCAGCACCATTACCCCCGGGACTAGCGGGAGGAGTGGGCAGTTCTTC,CASTITPGTSGRSGQFF
TRBJ1-1,.,TRBV18,many,TGTGCCAGCTCACCGACGGGATTCGCAGTGAACACTGAAGCTTTCTTT,CASSPTGFAVNTEAFF
TRBJ2-1,TRBD2,TRBV7-2,many,TGTGCCAGCAGCTTAGGACTAGCGGGAGGGCCTTGGAATGAGCAGTTCTTC,CASSLGLAGGPWNEQFF
TRBJ1-1,.,TRBV7-2,many,TGTGCCAGCAGCGGACGGGGGAACACTGAAGCTTTCTTT,CASSGRGNTEAFF
TRBJ1-1,TRBD1,TRBV20-1,.,TGCAGTGCTAGACCTTACCCGGGGACAGTTAACACTGAAGCTTTCTTT,CSARPYPGTVNTEAFF
TRBJ2-1,TRBD2,TRBV12-3/TRBV12-4,many,TGTGCCAGCAGTTTGCGGGGGGTCAATGAGCAGTTCTTC,CASSLRGVNEQFF